The clone carrying this T cell receptor (beta chain) was seen once. Sequencing was performed with immunoSEQ multiplex PCR; in TCRdb, only in-frame clones are kept and a portion is missing. The table lists 260,000 or so clones, 85% of them singletons. This entry is derived from a study of blood T cell repertoires in COVID-19. Symptom resolution, clearance, or two negative PCRs marked the recovered donors of Cohort 3. V shed 3 bases and J 2 bases; nucleotides not matched to a gene: 7. The germline CDR1 and CDR2 sequences are MNHEY and SMNVEV (reference sequence). CDR3 length: 15 residues. The gene calls are TRBV27 and TRBJ2-7; 7 bases are shared with TRBD1. The sequencing sample was made of PBMCs or T cells enriched from blood (not recorded which). The TCR comes from a woman aged 45 to 65 who had recovered from COVID-19. DNA for the CDR3: TGTGCCAGCAGTTTCTACGACAGGGCCCCCTACGAGCAGTACTTC. Amino acids: CASSFYDRAPYEQYF.